One sample yielded the 8 T cell receptor beta chains listed below, sequenced in a study of control samples from healthy donors and cancer patients. Here immunoSEQ multiplex PCR was the method, and the copy in TCRdb shows in-frame clones only, minus some. Here the sample spans more than 95,000 clones, over 90% being singletons. Sequencing was carried out using blood. The source of these receptors is a young man in good health.

This chain connects TRBV4-1 to TRBJ2-2; TRBD2 is a possible D gene (5 bases). This CDR3 is 17 amino acids long. In germline, CDR1 is MGHRA, CDR2 YSYEKL. V lost 5 bases, J lost 5 bases, and 21 bases lay in between. CDR3 sequence reads: CASSWVGSGERTGELFF. CDR3 in DNA: TGCGCCAGCAGCTGGGTGGGAAGCGGTGAGAGAACCGGGGAGCTGTTTTTT.

The CDR3 DNA is TGTGCCAGCAGTGACGGAGGATTTGCTGGAAACACCATATATTTT. Translated, it gives CASSDGGFAGNTIYF. The chain is built from TRBV6-1 and TRBJ1-3; D ambiguous. The V gene lost 3 bases and the J gene lost 2 bases, with 11 bases spanning the gap. The CDR3 length is 15 residues. Germline V gives CDR1 MNHNS, CDR2 SASEGT.

V usage is TRBV11-2 and J usage is TRBJ2-7; the D gene is possibly TRBD2 (5 bases). V lost 0 bases to trimming and J lost 5 bases, with 11 bases between them. The germline CDR1 and CDR2 sequences are SGHAT and FQNNGV. This CDR3 has 14 amino acids. In nucleotides, the CDR3 is TGTGCCAGCAGCTTAGATCCTAGCAGCAACGAGCAGTACTTC. It is translated as CASSLDPSSNEQYF.

This chain connects TRBV15 to TRBJ2-7, with a tentative D call TRBD2 (6 bases). The V end was cut by 6 bases, the J end by 5 bases, with 17 bases between. Germline V CDR1 and CDR2: LNHNV, YYDKDF (reference sequence). The CDR3 consists of 14 residues. The CDR3 loop is CATRNTGDVHEQYF. DNA for the CDR3: TGTGCCACCAGGAACACGGGAGATGTCCACGAGCAGTACTTC.

The rearrangement links TRBV5-1 to TRBJ1-2; maybe TRBD1 (5 bases). The V gene's germline CDR1 is SGHRS and CDR2 YFSETQ. CDR3 length: 18 amino acids. V was pared by 1 base and J by 3 bases, with 22 bases between. The CDR3 DNA is TGCGCCAGCAGCTTGAATCCCCAGGAGGTTGGGGCGGACTATGGCTACACCTTC. This codes for CASSLNPQEVGADYGYTF.

The CDR3 protein is CASSIGQENTEAFF. CDR3 DNA sequence: TGTGCCAGTAGTATAGGACAGGAGAACACTGAAGCTTTCTTT. The genes are TRBV19 and TRBJ1-1; possible D gene TRBD1, 6 bases. Trimming removed 1 base from V and 1 base from J, with 7 bases in between. Germline assignment: CDR1 LNHDA and CDR2 SQIVND (reference sequence). CDR3 length: 14 amino acids.

The gene calls are TRBV6-1 and TRBJ1-3; no reliable D call. Germline values: CDR1 MNHNS, CDR2 SASEGT. Deletions cut 4 bases from V and 0 bases from J, with 13 bases between. The CDR3 extends over 16 amino acids. The CDR3 loop reads CASSVEGRNSGNTIYF. In DNA, the CDR3 is TGTGCCAGCAGTGTGGAAGGACGTAACTCTGGAAACACCATATATTTT.

The genes are TRBV28 and TRBJ2-5, with D uncertain. CDR1 MDHEN and CDR2 SYDVKM come from the germline V gene. The CDR3 is 15 amino acids. V shed 2 bases and J shed 4 bases, with 14 bases lying between them. Here the CDR3 DNA reads TGTGCCAGCAGTTTAGCCCCCGATGAGCCAGAGACCCAGTACTTC. It specifies CASSLAPDEPETQYF.